Each of the 24 T cell receptor beta chains below was sequenced from the same sample in a study of blood T cell repertoires in COVID-19. TCRdb's table, derived via immunoSEQ multiplex PCR, lists solely in-frame clones and lacks some. The sample contains a few hundred thousand clones, 86% of which appear only once. The sample consisted of peripheral blood. Source of these receptors: a woman aged 70-85 years with COVID-19, enrolled during active disease.

The V gene is TRBV5-1, the J gene TRBJ1-6, with TRBD1 identical over 12 bases. CDR1 and CDR2 from the germline V gene are SGHRS and YFSETQ. The ends lost 2 bases at V and 14 bases at J; junction bases unmatched: 8. This CDR3 has 15 residues. The CDR3, as DNA: TGCGCCAGCAGCTTCACCGGGACAGGGGGCCAATCCCTCCACTTT. This codes for CASSFTGTGGQSLHF.

The V and J genes are TRBV11-2 and TRBJ2-5; TRBD2 is a possible D gene (6 bases). Germline V gives CDR1 SGHAT, CDR2 FQNNGV. V lost 0 bases, J lost 5 bases, and 13 bases lay in between. The CDR3 sequence is 15 residues long. CDR3 sequence (DNA): TGTGCCAGCAGCTTAGAGGCGGGAAAGGGGGAGACCCAGTACTTC. This translates into CASSLEAGKGETQYF.

The sample holds a few counts of this clone. This rearrangement joins TRBV18 to TRBJ2-1; tentatively, D is TRBD2 (5 bases). V lost 0 bases to trimming and J lost 0 bases, with 6 bases between them. CDR1 and CDR2 (germline): KGHSH, LQKENI. The CDR3 spans 15 residues. CDR3 protein: CASSPPGNSYNEQFF. The CDR3 nucleotides are TGTGCCAGCTCACCACCCGGGAACTCCTACAATGAGCAGTTCTTC.

The chain is built from TRBV7-7 and TRBJ2-1, with TRBD1 matching 11 bases. The germline CDR1 and CDR2 sequences are SSHAT and FNYEAQ (reference sequence). J lost 2 bases, V lost 5 bases, and 5 bases had no gene match. The CDR3 totals 16 residues. The CDR3 DNA is TGTGCCAGCAGCCCCGGACAGGGGGCCCCCTACAATGAGCAGTTCTTC. Its protein product is CASSPGQGAPYNEQFF.

The chain links TRBV18 to TRBJ2-3, with D perhaps matching TRBD1 (7 bases). Germline V gene data show CDR1 as KGHSH and CDR2 as LQKENI. The CDR3 consists of 17 residues. Trimming took off 3 bases at V and 5 bases at J, with 21 bases between the two ends. The CDR3 sequence: CASSPTPRGTVKDTQYF. Written as DNA, the CDR3 is TGTGCCAGCTCACCTACCCCCCGGGGGACAGTTAAAGATACGCAGTATTTT.

The J gene is TRBJ2-7, the V gene TRBV6-2 or TRBV6-3; maybe TRBD2 (6 bases). The CDR3 extends over 16 amino acids. V was cut by 4 bases and J by 1 base, with 17 bases left in between. Looked up from germline, CDR1 is MNHEY and CDR2 is SVGEGT. DNA of the CDR3: TGTGCCAGCAGTTTAGGAGGGTCGATGGGGTCCTACGAGCAGTACTTC. This gives the protein CASSLGGSMGSYEQYF.

The chain employs TRBV10-1 and TRBJ2-3; 7 bases line up with TRBD2. The CDR3 covers 16 residues. Germline V gene lookup returns CDR1 WNHNN and CDR2 SYGVQD (reference sequence). Trimming removed 0 bases from V and 1 base from J; junction bases left unmatched: 4. The CDR3 DNA sequence: TGCGCCAGCAGTGAGTCGATCAGCGGGGGCACAGATACGCAGTATTTT. Translating gives CASSESISGGTDTQYF.

The chain links TRBV9 to TRBJ2-4; 14 nucleotides align to TRBD2. CDR3 size: 16 residues. V lost 2 bases, J lost 7 bases, and 5 bases stayed unmatched. Germline V CDR1 and CDR2: SGDLS, YYNGEE. The CDR3 nucleotides read TGTGCCAGCAGCGTCGGACTAGCGGGGGGTTTGAACATTCAGTACTTC. Encoded protein: CASSVGLAGGLNIQYF.

Only one count was recorded for this clone. This sequence joins TRBV6-5 and TRBJ1-4; 8 positions match TRBD1. This CDR3 comprises 14 residues. Germline CDR1 is MNHEY and CDR2 is SVGAGI. After removal of 5 bases from V and 7 bases from J, the junction contained 6 bases not matched to a gene. The CDR3 DNA sequence: TGTGCCAGCAGTCGACAGGGGAAGGGTGAAAAACTGTTTTTT. As protein: CASSRQGKGEKLFF.

This clone was found once. The chain joins TRBV18 to TRBJ2-7; 9 bases fit TRBD1. CDR1 and CDR2 from the germline V gene are KGHSH and LQKENI. This CDR3 comprises 18 residues. V shed 3 bases and J 0 bases; nucleotides not matched to a gene: 12. Here the CDR3 reads CASSPKGQGGPNSYEQYF. CDR3 coding DNA: TGTGCCAGCTCACCGAAGGGACAGGGAGGTCCGAACTCCTACGAGCAGTACTTC.

J is TRBJ1-2 and V is TRBV20-1; D remains unclear. The V gene lost 0 bases and the J gene lost 7 bases, with 6 bases spanning the gap. The CDR3 is 11 residues long. The germline V gene encodes CDR1 DFQATT and CDR2 SNEGSKA (reference sequence). CDR3 in amino acids: CSARDPSGYTF. The CDR3 region has the DNA TGCAGTGCTAGAGATCCGAGTGGCTACACCTTC.

The chain joins TRBV19 to TRBJ1-3; D possibly corresponds to TRBD1 (5 bases). Deletions cut 4 bases from V and 0 bases from J, with 13 bases between. This CDR3 spans 16 amino acids. The germline V gene has CDR1 LNHDA and CDR2 SQIVND (reference sequence). CDR3 region: CASSNPRVASGNTIYF. In DNA form, the CDR3 reads TGTGCCAGTAGTAACCCCAGGGTTGCCTCTGGAAACACCATATATTTT.

The chain recombines TRBV11-2 with TRBJ2-7, with 7 bases aligning to TRBD2. This CDR3 contains 15 residues. Trimming at V came to 1 base and at J to 6 bases, leaving 9 bases not matched to a gene. Germline V lookup: CDR1 SGHAT, CDR2 FQNNGV. The CDR3 loop reads CASSLVLWTRGEQYF. In DNA form, the CDR3 reads TGTGCCAGCAGCTTAGTCCTCTGGACTAGGGGCGAGCAGTACTTC.

V gene TRBV4-1 combines with J gene TRBJ2-2, with D maybe TRBD2 (6 bases). Between the trimmed V and J ends, which lost 6 bases and 0 bases, there was a span of 11 bases. Germline V gene sequence: CDR1 MGHRA, CDR2 YSYEKL. The CDR3 runs 15 residues. The CDR3 spells CASRVGGANTGELFF. CDR3 DNA sequence: TGCGCCAGCAGAGTAGGAGGGGCGAACACCGGGGAGCTGTTTTTT.

This chain joins TRBV27 and TRBJ2-1; 8 bases match TRBD2. The CDR3 loop spans 17 amino acids. The trim removed 5 bases at V and 0 bases at J, leaving 9 bases unmatched. The germline V gene has CDR1 MNHEY and CDR2 SMNVEV (reference sequence). The CDR3 DNA reads TGTGCCAGCAGTCGGGGTAGCGGGGTGAGCTCCTACAATGAGCAGTTCTTC. Protein product: CASSRGSGVSSYNEQFF.

This rearrangement joins TRBV12-5 to TRBJ1-2; the match to TRBD1 covers 7 bases. Unmatched junction bases numbered 8, after V lost 3 bases and J lost 4 bases. Germline values: CDR1 LGHNT, CDR2 FRNRAP. This CDR3 region has 15 residues. The CDR3 nucleotides read TGTGCTAGTGGTTTTGTGGAGGGGGCCCTCTATGGCTACACCTTC. Translated: CASGFVEGALYGYTF.

As regards this clone: The same CDR3 is also encoded by other DNA sequences in this sample. This chain connects TRBV2 to TRBJ1-4; weak D call: TRBD1 (5 bases). The CDR3 length is 14 residues. Trimming took off 1 base at V and 6 bases at J, with 9 bases between the two ends. Germline V gene data show CDR1 as SNHLY and CDR2 as FYNNEI. The CDR3 nucleotides read TGTGCCAGCAGTGAAGAGGCAGGGTATGAAAAACTGTTTTTT. Residues: CASSEEAGYEKLFF. The full variable domain, in which reference TRBV2 and TRBJ1-4 provide the parts outside the CDR3, is EPEVTQTPSHQVTQMGQEVILRCVPISNHLYFYWYRQILGQKVEFLVSFYNNEISEKSEIFDDQFSVERPDGSNFTLKIRSTKLEDSAMYFCASSEEAGYEKLFFGSGTQLSVL.

The V and J genes are TRBV24-1 and TRBJ1-5; perhaps TRBD1 as D (6 bases). The V and J ends lost 7 bases and 0 bases respectively, with 12 bases between them. CDR1 and CDR2 from the germline V gene are KGHDR and SFDVKD. The CDR3 loop spans 15 amino acids. The DNA for the CDR3 is TGTGCCACCAGGGGGGCCTACTTTAGCAATCAGCCCCAGCATTTT. Residues: CATRGAYFSNQPQHF.

Regarding this clone: A much larger clone lies one base from this, so it may be a read error. V is TRBV11-2 and J is TRBJ1-2; no clear D. V lost 3 bases and J lost 0, with 8 bases in between. Germline V CDR1 and CDR2: SGHAT, FQNNGV. This CDR3 contains 14 residues. CDR3 nucleotides: TGTGCCAGCAGCTTGGATCGGGCTAACTATGGCTACACCTTC. It encodes CASSLDRANYGYTF.

The V gene is TRBV6-2 or TRBV6-3, the J gene TRBJ2-1, with D possibly being TRBD2 (6 bases). Trimming stripped 6 bases from V and 4 bases from J, with 25 bases between. The CDR3 is 18 residues long. Germline loops: CDR1 MNHEY, CDR2 SVGEGT. CDR3 amino acids: CASSQPHKVVGGYNEQFF. CDR3 nucleotides: TGTGCCAGCAGCCAACCCCACAAGGTTGTGGGGGGATACAATGAGCAGTTCTTC.

This clone was counted between two and nine times. The chain carries TRBV5-6 and TRBJ1-2; D might be TRBD1 (6 bases). Trimming removed 0 bases from V and 2 bases from J, with 8 bases in between. CDR1 is SGHDT, CDR2 YYEEEE, per germline. CDR3 length: 14 residues. The CDR3: CASSLDRDNYGYTF. CDR3 nucleotide sequence: TGTGCCAGCAGCTTGGACAGGGACAACTATGGCTACACCTTC.

The rearrangement links TRBV9 to TRBJ2-7; TRBD2 agrees at 7 bases. The CDR3 is 14 amino acids. Germline V lookup: CDR1 SGDLS, CDR2 YYNGEE. With 7 bases clipped from V and 2 bases from J, the junction kept 9 bases outside the gene matches. The CDR3 sequence: CASGSGTNTYEQYF. The CDR3 DNA reads as TGTGCCAGCGGCTCCGGGACTAACACCTACGAGCAGTACTTC.

V and J are TRBV5-4 and TRBJ2-5, with 8 bases that match TRBD2. Germline CDR1 is SGHNT and CDR2 is YYREEE (reference sequence). CDR3 length: 14 residues. V lost 4 bases and J lost 4; bases outside the gene matches: 6. Written as DNA, the CDR3 is TGTGCCAGCAGCCTACCGGGGGGGCGAGAGACCCAGTACTTC. Translation gives CASSLPGGRETQYF.

The rearrangement uses TRBV29-1 and TRBJ1-1; D is possibly TRBD1 (5 bases). CDR1 and CDR2 from the germline V gene are SQVTM and ANQGSEA. The CDR3 totals 12 residues. V was shortened by 3 bases and J by 4 bases, with 9 bases between the two germline ends. CDR3 sequence reads: CSVESQATEAFF. CDR3 in DNA: TGCAGCGTTGAGTCACAGGCCACTGAAGCTTTCTTT.